These 16 T cell receptor beta chains originate from one sample sequenced in a study of blood T cell repertoires in COVID-19. Here immunoSEQ multiplex PCR was the method, and the copy in TCRdb shows in-frame clones only, minus some. Of around 97,000 clones listed, roughly 82% are singletons. The sequenced sample was peripheral blood. The receptors were sampled from a human donor in a cohort sampled during active COVID-19.

The J gene is TRBJ2-3, the V gene TRBV5-1; no definite D call. The length of the CDR3 is 12 residues. Germline V gene sequence: CDR1 SGHRS, CDR2 YFSETQ. V gave up 0 bases and J gave up 6 bases, with 5 bases separating them. The CDR3 DNA sequence: TGCGCCAGCAGCTTGGACGGGGATACGCAGTATTTT. Protein product: CASSLDGDTQYF.

V and J are TRBV4-1 and TRBJ2-1; tentative D call: TRBD1 (6 bases). CDR1 and CDR2 from the germline V gene are MGHRA and YSYEKL. The CDR3 is made up of 15 amino acids. Deletions cut 0 bases from V and 7 bases from J, with 13 bases between. This chain's CDR3 is CASSQDPGALNEQFF. Here the CDR3 DNA reads TGCGCCAGCAGCCAAGACCCAGGGGCTTTGAATGAGCAGTTCTTC.

V is TRBV25-1 and J is TRBJ1-6; D may be TRBD1 (5 bases). CDR1 and CDR2 from the germline V gene are MGHDK and SYGVNS. This CDR3 has 13 residues. V was trimmed by 10 bases and J by 7 bases, leaving 14 bases between them. The CDR3 region is CATRAGVNSPLHF. CDR3 DNA sequence: TGTGCCACCCGGGCGGGGGTAAATTCACCCCTCCACTTT. Full variable domain (missing parts from reference TRBV25-1 and TRBJ1-6): EADIYQTPRYLVIGTGKKITLECSQTMGHDKMYWYQQDPGMELHLIHYSYGVNSTEKGDLSSESTVSRIRTEHFPLTLESARPSHTSQYLCATRAGVNSPLHFGNGTRLTVT.

This clone was found a few times. The chain links TRBV4-2 to TRBJ2-7, with 9 bases aligning to TRBD1. The V segment lost 1 base and the J segment 4 bases; nucleotides outside the gene matches: 5. The CDR3 contains 15 residues. Germline CDR1 reads LGHNA; CDR2 reads YNFKEQ. The CDR3 here is CASSQGAQGAYEQYF. The CDR3 nucleotides are TGTGCCAGCAGCCAAGGGGCACAGGGGGCATACGAGCAGTACTTC.

CDR3 DNA: TGTGCCAGCAGTCCGCTCTTAGCAGTGAACACCGGGGAGCTGTTTTTT. Amino acids: CASSPLLAVNTGELFF. The chain combines TRBV6-2 or TRBV6-3 with TRBJ2-2; D not resolved. Trimming cost V 5 bases and J 1 base, with 14 bases left between them. This CDR3 region has 16 residues. Germline CDR1 is MNHEY and CDR2 is SVGEGT.

The J gene is TRBJ2-5, the V gene TRBV13; 7 bases fit TRBD1. This CDR3 is 13 amino acids long. Per the germline V gene, CDR1 is PRHDT and CDR2 is FYEKMQ (reference sequence). J was trimmed by 5 bases and V by 5 bases; bases with no gene match: 5. The DNA of the CDR3 is TGTGCCAGCAGCCCCACAGGGGCCGAGACCCAGTACTTC. Amino acid sequence: CASSPTGAETQYF.

CDR3 nucleotide sequence: TGTGCCTGGAGACCGGCAGGAAACGAGCAGTACTTC. Protein product: CAWRPAGNEQYF. This chain links TRBV30 with TRBJ2-7; D gene ambiguous. The CDR3 has 12 residues. Trimming left V 3 bases short and J 5 bases short, with 11 bases between. Germline assignment: CDR1 GTSNPN and CDR2 SVGIG (reference sequence).

A few counts support this clone. The chain is built from TRBV7-9 and TRBJ2-7; a weak D match, TRBD2 (6 bases). Looked up from germline, CDR1 is SEHNR and CDR2 is FQNEAQ (reference sequence). The CDR3 has 15 amino acids. V was trimmed by 5 bases and J by 5 bases, leaving 19 bases between them. The CDR3 DNA reads TGTGCCAGCAGCCGAGGTTTGGGGGGTTTGCACGAGCAGTACTTC. Protein: CASSRGLGGLHEQYF.

The chain couples TRBV10-3 to TRBJ2-3; maybe TRBD2 (5 bases). Germline values: CDR1 ENHRY, CDR2 SYGVKD. There are 14 residues in the CDR3. The V end lost 6 bases, the J end lost 3 bases, and 13 bases lay between the germline ends. CDR3: CAIREGAVTDTQYF. Here the CDR3 DNA reads TGTGCCATCAGAGAGGGAGCGGTGACAGATACGCAGTATTTT.

V and J are TRBV6-5 and TRBJ1-2; D gene ambiguous. Trimming removed 7 bases from V and 5 bases from J, with 11 bases in between. The germline V gene encodes CDR1 MNHEY and CDR2 SVGAGI. This CDR3 is built from 12 residues. DNA of the CDR3: TGTGCCAGCACCCCGTGGCCTTATGGCTACACCTTC. It yields the protein CASTPWPYGYTF.

The chain employs TRBV6-4 and TRBJ2-7, with 8 bases that match TRBD1. The germline V gene encodes CDR1 MRHNA and CDR2 SNTAGT. This CDR3 has 15 residues. V trimming: 6 bases; J trimming: 1 base; junction bases outside the gene matches: 8. CDR3 coding DNA: TGTGCCAGCAGGGTAGACAGGGGAACTTCCTACGAGCAGTACTTC. Translating gives CASRVDRGTSYEQYF.

The chain joins TRBV18 to TRBJ1-1, with 7 bases that match TRBD1. The CDR3 loop spans 14 amino acids. Trimming took 6 bases from V and 4 from J; bases not matched to a gene: 8. The germline CDR1 and CDR2 sequences are KGHSH and LQKENI. CDR3 in amino acids: CASSPTGAATEAFF. CDR3 coding DNA: TGTGCCAGCTCCCCCACAGGGGCGGCCACTGAAGCTTTCTTT.

The chain joins TRBV6-6 to TRBJ1-1, with 7 bases that match TRBD1. V lost 5 bases and J lost 7; bases outside the gene matches: 4. CDR1 is MNHNY and CDR2 is SVGAGI in the germline V gene (reference sequence). CDR3 length: 12 residues. DNA for the CDR3: TGTGCCAGCAGTCCGGGACAGTTTGAAGCTTTCTTT. Its protein product is CASSPGQFEAFF.

The rearrangement uses TRBV4-3 and TRBJ2-3, with D possibly TRBD2 on 5 matching bases. Looked up from germline, CDR1 is LGHNA and CDR2 is YSLEER. The CDR3 length is 14 residues. V was pared by 3 bases and J by 4 bases, with 11 bases between. The CDR3 sequence is CASSQDPRADTQYF. The CDR3, as DNA: TGCGCCAGCAGCCAGGATCCGAGGGCAGATACGCAGTATTTT.

This sequence joins TRBV7-2 and TRBJ1-2, with 7 bases fitting TRBD1. Unmatched junction bases numbered 9, after V lost 10 bases and J lost 4 bases. This CDR3 contains 13 residues. The germline V gene has CDR1 SGHTA and CDR2 FQGNSA. CDR3 loop: CATGGTATYGYTF. As DNA, the CDR3 is TGTGCCACCGGCGGGACAGCTACCTATGGCTACACCTTC.

The chain recombines TRBV5-1 with TRBJ2-3, with D possibly matching TRBD2 (6 bases). Germline CDR1 SGHRS, CDR2 YFSETQ. The CDR3 runs to 16 residues. V shed 5 bases and J shed 2 bases, with 18 bases lying between them. In nucleotides, the CDR3 is TGCGCCAGCAGTCCCACGGGGAGGACCACCACAGATACGCAGTATTTT. It specifies CASSPTGRTTTDTQYF.